One T cell receptor (beta chain) is described in this entry. These data are taken from a study of kidney transplant recipient with SARS-CoV-2 infection. TCRdb reprocessed the reads with MiXCR, giving one entry per CDR3 protein. The sample lists under 300,000 distinct CDR3 sequences; around 30% were seen once. Trimming took off 2 bases at V and 8 bases at J, with 10 bases between the two ends. The CDR3 totals 13 residues. Germline V gene sequence: CDR1 SGHTA, CDR2 FQGNSA. The chain recombines TRBV7-2 with TRBJ2-1; possibly TRBD2 for D (5 bases). The TCR comes from a male patient in his thirties who had COVID-19 and was a kidney transplant recipient. The T cells may come from the graft donor. This sample comprised a blood sample, obtained at baseline and on day 111 from a kidney transplant recipient. CDR3 loop: CASSLPSIDEQFF. CDR3 nucleotide sequence: TGTGCCAGCAGCTTACCTAGCATCGATGAGCAGTTCTTC.